These 16 T cell receptor beta chains originate from one sample sequenced in a study of PD-1 blockade in classical Hodgkin lymphoma. Method: immunoSEQ multiplex PCR; TCRdb's copy keeps in-frame clones and lacks some. This sample has some 96,000 clones, with about nine tenths found just once. After autologous stem cell transplantation all patients relapsed, and prior brentuximab vedotin exposure differed between cohorts. The specimen comprised peripheral blood mononuclear cells (PBMCs), sampled at baseline. These receptors were obtained from a human donor with classical Hodgkin lymphoma.

The chain employs TRBV28 and TRBJ1-5, with D hard to call. The CDR3 is 14 amino acids. Germline V gives CDR1 MDHEN, CDR2 SYDVKM. Trimming left V 1 base short and J 15 bases short, with 19 bases between. The CDR3 nucleotides read TGTGCCAGCAGTTTATCACCCCCGGGGTTCTCACCGCATTTT. This sequence encodes CASSLSPPGFSPHF.

This chain uses TRBV28 with TRBJ2-7, with 7 bases lining up with TRBD1. The CDR3 runs 14 residues. V shed 6 bases and J 1 base; nucleotides not matched to a gene: 6. Germline V CDR1 and CDR2: MDHEN, SYDVKM. CDR3 region: CASRPGQWSYEQYF. CDR3 sequence (DNA): TGTGCCAGCAGACCGGGACAGTGGTCCTACGAGCAGTACTTC.

The CDR3 DNA reads as TGTGCCAGCAGTTTCGAGGGGGCGGCGACAGATACGCAGTATTTT. It yields the protein CASSFEGAATDTQYF. The chain links TRBV27 to TRBJ2-3, with 7 nucleotides matching TRBD1. The CDR3 runs 15 residues. Germline V CDR1 and CDR2: MNHEY, SMNVEV (reference sequence). J lost 3 bases, V lost 3 bases, and 6 bases had no gene match.

V gene TRBV14 combines with J gene TRBJ1-1, with a weak D call TRBD1 (6 bases). The V end was cut by 2 bases, the J end by 3 bases, with 10 bases between. The CDR3 has 14 amino acids. Germline V lookup: CDR1 SGHDN, CDR2 FVKESK. This chain's CDR3 is CASSQSQGYTEAFF. The CDR3 region has the DNA TGTGCCAGCAGCCAATCCCAGGGGTACACTGAAGCTTTCTTT.

The gene calls are TRBV7-9 and TRBJ2-1; TRBD2 might be the D (5 bases). CDR3 size: 17 residues. V lost 0 bases, J lost 2 bases, and 14 bases lay in between. Looked up from germline, CDR1 is SEHNR and CDR2 is FQNEAQ (reference sequence). The CDR3 loop is CASSLARFGVTYNEQFF. The CDR3 coding sequence is TGTGCCAGCAGCTTAGCGCGTTTCGGGGTGACCTACAATGAGCAGTTCTTC.

This chain uses TRBV27 with TRBJ1-2; D not certain. This CDR3 comprises 12 residues. Trimming stripped 6 bases from V and 8 bases from J, with 13 bases between. Germline CDR1 and CDR2: MNHEY and SMNVEV (reference sequence). The CDR3 DNA follows: TGTGCCAGCAGCTCGAGGGATTACGGCTACACCTTC. Its protein product is CASSSRDYGYTF.

The chain combines TRBV28 with TRBJ1-5; no reliable D call. CDR1 is MDHEN, CDR2 SYDVKM, per germline. The CDR3 loop spans 12 amino acids. V lost 8 bases and J 8 bases, leaving 13 bases between the germline ends. The CDR3 DNA reads as TGTGCCAGCGTGAGGAGCGGCGAGCCCCAGCATTTT. Amino acids: CASVRSGEPQHF.

The chain employs TRBV19 and TRBJ1-1; D is perhaps TRBD1 (6 bases). Germline V lookup: CDR1 LNHDA, CDR2 SQIVND (reference sequence). Trimming left V 1 base short and J 5 bases short, with 11 bases between. This CDR3 spans 14 amino acids. CDR3 in amino acids: CASSIGTASTEAFF. The CDR3, as DNA: TGTGCCAGTAGTATAGGGACAGCCTCGACTGAAGCTTTCTTT.

This clone has just one count. The gene calls are TRBV6-6 and TRBJ1-1; 8 nucleotides line up with TRBD1. The germline V gene encodes CDR1 MNHNY and CDR2 SVGAGI (reference sequence). There are 15 residues in the CDR3. The V gene end was trimmed by 5 bases and the J gene end by 6 bases; junction bases not matched to a gene: 11. This CDR3 reads CASSPPGGGSSEAFF. The CDR3 DNA sequence: TGTGCCAGCAGTCCACCAGGGGGCGGCTCTTCTGAAGCTTTCTTT.

This rearrangement joins TRBV7-2 to TRBJ2-1; maybe TRBD1 (6 bases). Trimming stripped 8 bases from V and 8 bases from J, with 19 bases between. Germline CDR1 SGHTA, CDR2 FQGNSA. The CDR3 is 14 amino acids. This chain's CDR3 is CASFSGQGWHEQFF. The CDR3 nucleotides are TGTGCCAGCTTTTCGGGGCAGGGGTGGCATGAGCAGTTCTTC.

The V and J genes are TRBV4-1 and TRBJ1-1; 8 bases are shared with TRBD1. CDR1 and CDR2 from the germline V gene are MGHRA and YSYEKL. The V gene end was trimmed by 4 bases and the J gene end by 3 bases; junction bases not matched to a gene: 4. The CDR3 is 14 residues long. CDR3 bases: TGCGCCAGCAGCCCCGACAGGGGACACACTGAAGCTTTCTTT. It specifies CASSPDRGHTEAFF.

This clone occurred once. The chain employs TRBV28 and TRBJ2-7, with 8 bases matching TRBD2. The trim removed 5 bases at V and 3 bases at J, leaving 9 bases unmatched. This CDR3 comprises 15 residues. Germline CDR1 MDHEN, CDR2 SYDVKM. CDR3 coding DNA: TGTGCCAGCAGTGGGACGAGCGGGAGAATCTACGAGCAGTACTTC. It yields the protein CASSGTSGRIYEQYF.

Concerning this clone: At the DNA level, this CDR3 is encoded by other sequences in the same sample as well. The gene calls are TRBV18 and TRBJ1-1, with a weak D call TRBD1 (5 bases). Germline CDR1 is KGHSH and CDR2 is LQKENI. The V end lost 3 bases, the J end lost 3 bases, and 8 bases lay between the germline ends. CDR3 length: 13 amino acids. The CDR3 spells CASSPGGDTEAFF. Here the CDR3 DNA reads TGTGCCAGCTCACCCGGAGGGGACACTGAAGCTTTCTTT.

The rearrangement uses TRBV15 and TRBJ1-2; D is possibly TRBD1 (5 bases). Trimming stripped 0 bases from V and 0 bases from J, with 17 bases between. This CDR3 spans 18 amino acids. Germline CDR1 and CDR2: LNHNV and YYDKDF (reference sequence). The CDR3 protein is CATSRDGGEGEPNYGYTF. DNA for the CDR3: TGTGCCACCAGCAGAGATGGGGGGGAAGGGGAGCCTAACTATGGCTACACCTTC.

The rearrangement joins TRBV10-3 to TRBJ2-1; 8 bases fit TRBD2. Germline loops: CDR1 ENHRY, CDR2 SYGVKD. This CDR3 has 13 residues. Trimming took 6 bases from V and 5 from J; bases not matched to a gene: 3. CDR3 DNA: TGTGCCATCAGAGGACTAGCCGACAATGAGCAGTTCTTC. This codes for CAIRGLADNEQFF.

The gene calls are TRBV28 and TRBJ2-6; D unclear. The V end was cut by 2 bases, the J end by 4 bases, with 12 bases between. Germline-derived CDR1 and CDR2 are MDHEN and SYDVKM. The CDR3 totals 16 residues. The CDR3: CASSLGPPAGANVLTF. CDR3 in DNA: TGTGCCAGCAGTTTAGGGCCCCCGGCGGGGGCCAACGTCCTGACTTTC.